This T cell receptor (beta chain) was recorded in a study of metastatic and nonmetastatic thyroid tumors. Study at large: Repertoire comparisons spanned blood and tumor or nodule tissue from malignant and benign thyroid patients.

In germline, CDR1 is MGHDK, CDR2 SYGVNS. The V and J ends lost 3 bases and 2 bases, in that order; junction bases with no gene match: 6. The CDR3 extends over 15 amino acids. In the authors' methods: For papillary thyroid cancer, a distant-metastasis classifier was constructed from CDR3 differences observed across clinicopathological groups. TCRdb re-analyzed the PCR reads through MiXCR. Here the V and J calls rest on TCRdb's processing, not on the authors' analysis. The sample yields 85,000 to 95,000 clones, about 15% seen once. Regarding the study as a whole: It was reportedly found that TCR beta diversity was significantly higher in malignant thyroid tumors than in benign nodules, a difference seen in both blood and tumor samples.

Not a single patient had been given any form of treatment at any point before undergoing thyroid surgery. This clone was seen repeatedly, ten times or more. Antigen: not known. The sequencing input was blood. The genes are TRBV25-1 and TRBJ2-5; the match to TRBD2 covers 7 bases. This sequence was found in a female donor with papillary thyroid cancer or a benign thyroid nodule (not recorded which). Some clones in this sample may be carry-over from other donors' samples. The CDR3 is CASSDPQRGQETQYF. In nucleotides, the CDR3 is TGTGCCAGCAGTGACCCTCAGCGGGGACAAGAGACCCAGTACTTC. Using reference TRBV25-1 and TRBJ2-5 for the parts outside the CDR3, the full variable domain is EADIYQTPRYLVIGTGKKITLECSQTMGHDKMYWYQQDPGMELHLIHYSYGVNSTEKGDLSSESTVSRIRTEHFPLTLESARPSHTSQYLCASSDPQRGQETQYFGPGTRLLVL.